This TCR beta chain originates from a study of T-cell reconstitution after alpha-beta-depleted transplantation in children. General observations from the study: Several hundred expanded graft clones reportedly supplied alpha-beta T cells about two months after transplant. At the one-year point after transplant, T-cell counts and TCRbeta diversity were found to come mostly from T cells that had been newly produced. TCRbeta diversity was high at day 60 in some patients (a result of surviving recipient T cells and thymic progenitors).

A note on this clonotype: Its specificity is unknown.

Unique molecular identifiers were incorporated during preparation of the TCRbeta library. MiXCR, applied by TCRdb to the PCR reads, yields one record per CDR3 protein. Counted here are over 100,000 distinct CDR3 sequences, approximately 10% occurring once; the ten biggest clones make up less than 45%. V was trimmed by 1 base and J by 6 bases, leaving 11 bases between them. This CDR3 contains 14 residues. The germline gives CDR1 MNHNS, CDR2 SASEGT. The sequence derives from a boy aged 2-9 years with acute lymphoblastic leukemia, due to receive a stem cell transplant. Sequencing was performed on PBMCs, taken before TCRalphabeta/CD19-depleted stem cell transplant. The V gene is TRBV6-1, the J gene TRBJ2-3; D remains ambiguous. This CDR3 reads CASSEGRDWDTQYF. CDR3 sequence (DNA): TGTGCCAGCAGTGAAGGGAGAGATTGGGATACGCAGTATTTT.